This TCR beta chain was recovered during a study of technical replicates of blood from a handful of donors. Germline-derived CDR1 and CDR2 are MDHEN and SYDVKM. This CDR3 contains 14 residues. Trimming pared 3 bases from V and 2 bases from J, leaving 10 bases between. Sequencing was performed with immunoSEQ multiplex PCR; in TCRdb, only in-frame clones are kept and a portion is missing. This table holds 79,000 or so clones, more than 85% found once. The sample comprised T cells isolated from PBMCs. This sequence originates from a human donor in good health. The rearrangement links TRBV28 to TRBJ1-1; D uncertain. The CDR3 DNA reads TGTGCCAGCAGTTTTGAGGGTTTAAACACTGAAGCTTTCTTT. Its translation is CASSFEGLNTEAFF.